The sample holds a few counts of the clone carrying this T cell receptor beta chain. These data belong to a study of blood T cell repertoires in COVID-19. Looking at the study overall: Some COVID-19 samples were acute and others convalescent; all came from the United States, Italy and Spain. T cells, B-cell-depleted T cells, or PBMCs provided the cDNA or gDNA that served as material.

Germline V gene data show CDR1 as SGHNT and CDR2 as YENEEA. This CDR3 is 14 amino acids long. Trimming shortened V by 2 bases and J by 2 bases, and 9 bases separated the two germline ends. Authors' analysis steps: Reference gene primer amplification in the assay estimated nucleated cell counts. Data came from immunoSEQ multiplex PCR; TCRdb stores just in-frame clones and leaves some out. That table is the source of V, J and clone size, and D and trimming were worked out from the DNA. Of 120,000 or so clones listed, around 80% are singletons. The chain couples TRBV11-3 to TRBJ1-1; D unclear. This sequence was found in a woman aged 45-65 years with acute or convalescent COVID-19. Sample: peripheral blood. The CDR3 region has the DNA TGTGCCAGCAGCTTAAGTAGTCGCAACACTGAAGCTTTCTTT. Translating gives CASSLSSRNTEAFF.